This TCR beta chain was captured by sequencing in a study of cytotoxic CD8 clonotypes in ibrutinib-treated CLL. The CDR3 covers 15 residues. CDR1 and CDR2 (germline): SGHTA, FQGNSA. V was trimmed by 5 bases and J by 3 bases, leaving 16 bases between them. This clone was seen a single time. Profiled with immunoSEQ multiplex PCR; TCRdb holds only in-frame clones, not every one. In the table there are 200,000 to 250,000 clones, 70% of which are singletons. The clonotype was recovered from a human donor with chronic lymphocytic leukemia. The starting material was PBMCs, obtained after 12 months of ibrutinib treatment. This chain uses TRBV7-2 with TRBJ1-2; no definite D call. The CDR3 here is CASSPTGIGDYGYTF. The CDR3 DNA is TGTGCCAGCAGCCCGACGGGGATTGGGGACTATGGCTACACCTTC.